This T cell receptor (beta chain) was retrieved from a study of regulatory T cells in long-lasting Graves disease. Study background: A definition of persistent Graves' disease required over 5 years of antithyroid drugs plus positive TSH receptor antibodies. General study findings and limits: Preferential use of TRBV28, TRBJ1-2 and TRBJ2-5 was seen in persistent disease.

Regarding time point: persistent/refractory GD, antithyroid drugs over 5 years with positive TRAb. Construction of the TCR library relied on RNA isolated from PBMCs. CDR3 length equals 12 residues. Deletions cut 6 bases from V and 7 bases from J, with 10 bases between. Per germline, CDR1 MNHEY and CDR2 SVGEGT. For TCR beta, libraries came from iRepertoire HTBI primers and Arm-PCR of CDR3 regions. TCRdb independently ran MiXCR on the multiplex PCR reads; one entry per CDR3 protein. The table lists 400,000 to 500,000 distinct CDR3 sequences, about 21% of them singletons. The sample holds one count of this clonotype. Its antigen is unknown.

The origin of this receptor is a female donor with Graves disease. The sample here was peripheral blood mononuclear cells (PBMCs), taken when the disease was refractory, from a patient treated with antithyroid drugs. The chain combines TRBV6-2 or TRBV6-3 with TRBJ1-5; D is perhaps TRBD1 (5 bases). CDR3 amino acids: CASSRDSQPQHF. Written as DNA, the CDR3 is TGTGCCAGCAGCCGCGACAGCCAGCCCCAGCATTTT.